This TCR beta chain was recovered during a study of cytomegalovirus exposure and HLA in healthy donors. Background on the study: Under 85% of 300 to 450 genotyped donors fell in the Caucasian-associated ancestry cluster. Study-level findings and limits: Most of the TCR beta V segments (in an earlier analysis) were productive either about 87% or about 30% of the time.

This PCR relied on a set of 60 Vbeta primers and 13 Jbeta primers. Per the original methods: There were around 77 million unique TCR beta chains by a later count, and about 11 million of them were shared. Some clones are missing from TCRdb's copy, which holds only in-frame ones; the method was immunoSEQ multiplex PCR. Clonal size and the V and J genes are those of that table, whereas D and trimming came from the DNA. The data hold about 110,000 clones, with about four fifths observed a single time. Trimming at V came to 7 bases and at J to 5 bases, leaving 4 bases not matched to a gene. Germline CDR1 MDHEN, CDR2 SYDVKM. This CDR3 comprises 14 residues. In regard to this clone: Its antigen is unknown.

Whereas donors were nominally healthy upon sampling, unrecorded immune exposures were probable. Sample: PBMCs. The chain uses TRBV28 and TRBJ1-5, with 11 bases identical to TRBD1. This clonotype was obtained from a man between 50 and 59 years old in good health and CMV-seronegative. The CDR3 sequence is CASTRTGGDQPQHF. CDR3 nucleotides: TGTGCCAGCACCCGGACAGGGGGCGATCAGCCCCAGCATTTT.